A selection of T cell receptor beta chains follows, all from one sample in a study of blood T cell repertoires in COVID-19. Sequencing was performed with immunoSEQ multiplex PCR; in TCRdb, only in-frame clones are kept and a portion is missing. This sample carries 95,000 to 110,000 clones, approximately 81% of them seen once, and the ten largest clones take about 4%. Sequencing input: peripheral blood. The receptor set was obtained from a human donor in a cohort sampled during active COVID-19. Each CDR3 is given with its conserved first and last residue. The D gene is left open where the match is weak. A row's size may be missing; if present it is once, few, many or a size class.

CDR3: CASSSRHGGSTDTQYF
DNA: TGTGCCAGCAGCTCCCGCCACGGGGGGAGCACAGATACGCAGTATTTT
D: TRBD2
size: .
J: TRBJ2-3
V: TRBV7-3

CDR3: CASSQGTGPQETQYF
DNA: TGCGCCAGCAGCCAAGGGACAGGGCCCCAAGAGACCCAGTACTTC
D: TRBD1
size: .
J: TRBJ2-5
V: TRBV4-3

CDR3: CASSLLLMNTEAFF
DNA: TGTGCCAGCAGCTTACTTCTTATGAACACTGAAGCTTTCTTT
D: .
size: .
J: TRBJ1-1
V: TRBV13

CDR3: CAWSPEERGISNQPQHF
DNA: TGTGCCTGGAGTCCCGAGGAAAGGGGCATAAGCAATCAGCCCCAGCATTTT
D: .
size: .
J: TRBJ1-5
V: TRBV30

CDR3: CASSLRQPTSLHF
DNA: TGTGCCAGCAGCTTACGACAGCCCACTTCCCTCCACTTT
D: .
size: .
J: TRBJ1-6
V: TRBV7-3

CDR3: CASSHGPGTGNSNQPQHF
DNA: TGCGCCAGCAGCCACGGTCCCGGGACAGGGAATAGCAATCAGCCCCAGCATTTT
D: TRBD1
size: .
J: TRBJ1-5
V: TRBV4-1

CDR3: CASSRDDRSLDEQFF
DNA: TGTGCCAGCTCACGGGATGACAGGTCACTCGATGAGCAGTTCTTC
D: .
size: .
J: TRBJ2-1
V: TRBV18

CDR3: CASSLGGGNRDYEQYF
DNA: TGTGCCAGCAGTTTGGGAGGGGGAAATAGGGACTACGAGCAGTACTTC
D: .
size: .
J: TRBJ2-7
V: TRBV27

CDR3: CASQTSGNTDTQYF
DNA: TGTGCCAGCCAGACTAGCGGTAACACAGATACGCAGTATTTT
D: TRBD2
size: .
J: TRBJ2-3
V: TRBV2

CDR3: CASARGQGGEQYF
DNA: TGTGCCAGCGCCCGAGGTCAGGGCGGCGAGCAGTACTTC
D: .
size: .
J: TRBJ2-7
V: TRBV28

CDR3: CASRADSPTGELFF
DNA: TGTGCCAGCAGGGCGGACTCTCCCACCGGGGAGCTGTTTTTT
D: .
size: .
J: TRBJ2-2
V: TRBV6-5

CDR3: CASRSRAGVRGYTF
DNA: TGTGCCAGCCGGTCCCGGGCAGGGGTCCGAGGCTACACCTTC
D: .
size: .
J: TRBJ1-2
V: TRBV3-1/TRBV3-2

CDR3: CASQTSLWDEQFF
DNA: TGTGCCAGTCAGACTAGCCTCTGGGATGAGCAGTTCTTC
D: TRBD2
size: .
J: TRBJ2-1
V: TRBV27

CDR3: CASSYSTGGEGETQYF
DNA: TGTGCCAGCAGTTACTCCACGGGAGGGGAAGGGGAGACCCAGTACTTC
D: TRBD2
size: .
J: TRBJ2-5
V: TRBV6-5

CDR3: CASSFYTGVNNEQFF
DNA: TGCGCCAGCAGCTTTTACACGGGAGTCAACAATGAGCAGTTCTTC
D: .
size: once
J: TRBJ2-1
V: TRBV5-1

CDR3: CAARTMDTEAFF
DNA: TGTGCCGCGAGGACAATGGACACTGAAGCTTTCTTT
D: .
size: few
J: TRBJ1-1
V: TRBV12-3/TRBV12-4

CDR3: CASSLREGAYEQYF
DNA: TGTGCCAGCAGCCTACGGGAGGGGGCCTACGAGCAGTACTTC
D: TRBD2
size: .
J: TRBJ2-7
V: TRBV7-8

CDR3: CASYAGQGKYGYTF
DNA: TGTGCCAGCTATGCGGGACAGGGGAAGTATGGCTACACCTTC
D: TRBD1
size: .
J: TRBJ1-2
V: TRBV6-5

CDR3: CSVEDWGSTDTQYF
DNA: TGCAGCGTTGAAGATTGGGGCAGCACAGATACGCAGTATTTT
D: .
size: .
J: TRBJ2-3
V: TRBV29-1

CDR3: CASSLTGTGAGELFF
DNA: TGTGCCAGCAGCTTAACCGGGACAGGGGCCGGGGAGCTGTTTTTT
D: TRBD1
size: few
J: TRBJ2-2
V: TRBV7-3

CDR3: CASTQNVGGGYTF
DNA: TGTGCCAGCACGCAAAACGTGGGGGGTGGCTACACCTTC
D: .
size: .
J: TRBJ1-2
V: TRBV2

CDR3: CASSPQGPLGGELFF
DNA: TGTGCCAGCAGCCCCCAGGGGCCGCTCGGCGGGGAGCTGTTTTTT
D: .
size: .
J: TRBJ2-2
V: TRBV11-3

CDR3: CASSIQGNYGYTF
DNA: TGTGCCAGTAGTATACAGGGGAACTATGGCTACACCTTC
D: .
size: .
J: TRBJ1-2
V: TRBV19

CDR3: CASSVDRAGETQYF
DNA: TGCGCCAGCAGCGTTGACAGGGCAGGGGAGACCCAGTACTTC
D: TRBD1
size: .
J: TRBJ2-5
V: TRBV5-1

CDR3: CASSLGQYSNQPQHF
DNA: TGCGCCAGCAGCTTGGGACAGTATAGCAATCAGCCCCAGCATTTT
D: .
size: once
J: TRBJ1-5
V: TRBV5-1

CDR3: CASSSQGKAIYEQYF
DNA: TGTGCCAGTAGTTCGCAGGGAAAGGCCATCTACGAGCAGTACTTC
D: .
size: .
J: TRBJ2-7
V: TRBV19

CDR3: CSVSPGTGTYNEQFF
DNA: TGCAGCGTTTCCCCCGGGACAGGGACATACAATGAGCAGTTCTTC
D: TRBD1
size: .
J: TRBJ2-1
V: TRBV29-1

CDR3: CASSLDRLDIQYF
DNA: TGTGCCAGCAGTTTGGACAGGTTGGACATTCAGTACTTC
D: TRBD1
size: .
J: TRBJ2-4
V: TRBV6-6

CDR3: CASSADQGRGETQYF
DNA: TGTGCCAGCAGCGCCGACCAGGGGAGAGGAGAGACCCAGTACTTC
D: .
size: .
J: TRBJ2-5
V: TRBV9

CDR3: CASRRESGEQFF
DNA: TGTGCCAGCCGGCGGGAGTCAGGAGAGCAGTTCTTC
D: TRBD2
size: .
J: TRBJ2-1
V: TRBV2

CDR3: CASSLAGGTEAFF
DNA: TGTGCCAGCAGTTTGGCAGGGGGCACTGAAGCTTTCTTT
D: TRBD1
size: .
J: TRBJ1-1
V: TRBV28

CDR3: CASSTGRYGYTF
DNA: TGTGCCAGCAGTACAGGGCGATATGGCTACACCTTC
D: .
size: .
J: TRBJ1-2
V: TRBV2

CDR3: CASWTGGGPGELFF
DNA: TGTGCCAGTTGGACAGGGGGTGGCCCCGGGGAGCTGTTTTTT
D: TRBD1
size: .
J: TRBJ2-2
V: TRBV6-6

CDR3: CASSLGGLAGSETQYF
DNA: TGTGCCAGCAGCTTAGGGGGACTAGCGGGAAGCGAGACCCAGTACTTC
D: TRBD2
size: .
J: TRBJ2-5
V: TRBV7-9

CDR3: CASSWGPARPTDTQYF
DNA: TGTGCCAGCAGCTGGGGCCCCGCGCGACCCACAGATACGCAGTATTTT
D: .
size: .
J: TRBJ2-3
V: TRBV5-4

CDR3: CASSTQGSGKSYNEQFF
DNA: TGTGCCAGCTCAACCCAAGGGAGCGGGAAATCCTACAATGAGCAGTTCTTC
D: TRBD2
size: .
J: TRBJ2-1
V: TRBV18

CDR3: CAWSGLAGETQYF
DNA: TGTGCCTGGAGTGGGCTAGCGGGAGAGACCCAGTACTTC
D: TRBD2
size: .
J: TRBJ2-5
V: TRBV30

CDR3: CASSAWTGEQFF
DNA: TGTGCCAGCAGTGCCTGGACAGGCGAGCAGTTCTTC
D: TRBD1
size: few
J: TRBJ2-1
V: TRBV27

CDR3: CASSHAYSPLHF
DNA: TGCGCCAGCAGCCATGCGTATTCACCCCTCCACTTT
D: .
size: .
J: TRBJ1-6
V: TRBV4-1

CDR3: CASSQDHPGGGYYGYTF
DNA: TGTGCCAGCAGCCAAGACCATCCGGGGGGAGGGTATTATGGCTACACCTTC
D: .
size: .
J: TRBJ1-2
V: TRBV3-1/TRBV3-2